Below are 23 T cell receptor beta chains sequenced from a single sample in a study of long-term antiretroviral therapy in people with HIV (dated by TCRdb to 2022 to 2024). Sequencing of the TRB variable region was done with the immunoSEQ hsTCRB v3.0 assay at survey level resolution. Drawn from immuneACCESS, this table holds only the in-frame rearrangements with V and J called that TCRdb kept. Clones are partly lost; checked studies trace under half to an unresolved V gene and leave the rest unexplained. This sample gives roughly 23,000 clones in total; 80% to 90% of them show up just once. Of the sample, around 3.3% falls within the top ten clones. The specimen comprised unsorted PBMCs, sampled 1.9 years after starting antiretroviral therapy. Receptors originate from a woman in her forties or fifties with HIV.

The V and J genes are TRBV5-5 and TRBJ1-4, with 8 bases that match TRBD1. Trimming cost V 2 bases and J 3 bases; bases outside gene matches: 6. The CDR3 is 16 amino acids. In germline, CDR1 is SGHKS, CDR2 YYEKEE (reference sequence). Written as DNA, the CDR3 is TGTGCCAGCAGCTTCTTAAAGACAGGGGCTAATGAAAAACTGTTTTTT. It yields the protein CASSFLKTGANEKLFF.

This clone was picked up a small number of times. The V and J genes are TRBV30 and TRBJ1-4; 7 positions match TRBD1. The germline gives CDR1 GTSNPN, CDR2 SVGIG (reference sequence). This CDR3 has 15 amino acids. V was pared by 2 bases and J by 3 bases, with 6 bases of the junction left unmatched. This CDR3 reads CAWSPLGQSNEKLFF. For the CDR3, the DNA is TGTGCCTGGAGTCCCCTGGGACAGTCTAATGAAAAACTGTTTTTT. The variable domain in full, completed from reference TRBV30 and TRBJ1-4, reads SQTIHQWPATLVQPVGSPLSLECTVEGTSNPNLYWYRQAAGRGLQLLFYSVGIGQISSEVPQNLSASRPQDRQFILSSKKLLLSDSGFYLCAWSPLGQSNEKLFFGSGTQLSVL.

The rearrangement joins TRBV9 to TRBJ2-7; D is undetermined. This CDR3 contains 14 residues. CDR1 and CDR2 (germline): SGDLS, YYNGEE. Trimming shortened V by 0 bases and J by 3 bases, and 10 bases separated the two germline ends. The DNA of the CDR3 is TGTGCCAGCAGCGTAGGTGACTCCTACTACGAGCAGTACTTC. Translated: CASSVGDSYYEQYF.

CDR3 DNA: TGTGCCAGCAGTTCGGCAGGGAGGGACGAGCAGTACTTC. It encodes CASSSAGRDEQYF. The rearrangement joins TRBV28 to TRBJ2-7; 7 bases match TRBD2. The CDR3 consists of 13 residues. Trimming removed 4 bases from V and 5 bases from J; junction bases left unmatched: 5. Germline loops: CDR1 MDHEN, CDR2 SYDVKM.

The genes are TRBV4-3 and TRBJ1-1; 9 positions match TRBD1. The trim removed 1 base at V and 5 bases at J, leaving 2 bases unmatched. This CDR3 region has 14 residues. The germline CDR1 and CDR2 sequences are LGHNA and YSLEER. The chain's CDR3 is CASSQADRGTEAFF. The CDR3 coding sequence is TGCGCCAGCAGCCAAGCGGACAGGGGTACTGAAGCTTTCTTT.

The V and J genes are TRBV9 and TRBJ2-7; D not resolved. Trimming shortened V by 0 bases and J by 2 bases, and 9 bases separated the two germline ends. CDR3 length: 14 amino acids. The V gene's germline CDR1 is SGDLS and CDR2 YYNGEE. The CDR3 nucleotides read TGTGCCAGCAGCGTAGATCCAGACCCCTACGAGCAGTACTTC. The encoded protein is CASSVDPDPYEQYF.

The rearrangement links TRBV6-1 to TRBJ1-5; a possible D gene is TRBD1 (5 bases). Between the trimmed V and J ends, which lost 4 bases and 7 bases, there was a span of 11 bases. CDR3 length: 13 amino acids. Germline CDR1 MNHNS, CDR2 SASEGT. CDR3 sequence reads: CASSVGARQPQHF. The DNA for the CDR3 is TGTGCCAGCAGTGTCGGGGCTCGGCAGCCCCAGCATTTT.

The chain uses TRBV6-5 and TRBJ2-1, with TRBD1 as a possible D gene (5 bases). This CDR3 is built from 13 residues. Germline-derived CDR1 and CDR2 are MNHEY and SVGAGI. Deletions cut 6 bases from V and 7 bases from J, with 13 bases between. This chain's CDR3 is CASSAGSWNEQFF. The CDR3 bases are TGTGCCAGCAGCGCAGGGTCTTGGAATGAGCAGTTCTTC.

The J gene is TRBJ1-4, the V gene TRBV1; the table's TRBD1 call for D was not verified on the DNA. TRBV1 is a pseudogene segment. The CDR3 extends over 14 amino acids. The CDR3 DNA is TGCACCAGCTCACGCAGGGGTGCTAATGAAAAACTGTTTTTT. It translates to CTSSRRGANEKLFF.

The chain uses TRBV29-1 and TRBJ2-5, with D uncertain. With 4 bases removed from V and 5 bases from J, the gap between germline ends came to 26 bases. Germline assignment: CDR1 SQVTM and CDR2 ANQGSEA. CDR3 length: 17 amino acids. CDR3: CSVAGTAINLSGETQYF. CDR3 in DNA: TGCAGCGTTGCAGGCACAGCTATTAACCTATCCGGGGAGACCCAGTACTTC.

This clone has just a few counts. The chain is built from TRBV7-2 and TRBJ1-6, with 7 bases lining up with TRBD1. The V and J ends lost 7 bases and 14 bases, in that order; junction bases with no gene match: 11. In germline, CDR1 is SGHTA, CDR2 FQGNSA. This CDR3 has 13 amino acids. CDR3 amino acids: CASTHAGGWALHF. CDR3 bases: TGTGCCAGCACTCACGCAGGGGGGTGGGCCCTCCACTTT. Supplemented by reference TRBV7-2 and TRBJ1-6, the full variable domain reads GAGVSQSPSNKVTEKGKDVELRCDPISGHTALYWYRQSLGQGLEFLIYFQGNSAPDKSGLPSDRFSAERTGGSVSTLTIQRTQQEDSAVYLCASTHAGGWALHFGNGTRLTVT.

This chain links TRBV4-2 with TRBJ2-1, with D possibly TRBD2 on 5 matching bases. The CDR3 covers 15 residues. The germline V gene has CDR1 LGHNA and CDR2 YNFKEQ. Trimming took off 0 bases at V and 9 bases at J, with 15 bases between the two ends. The CDR3 spells CASSQEDSPTIEQFF. The CDR3 bases are TGTGCCAGCAGCCAAGAGGACTCGCCCACTATTGAGCAGTTCTTC.

The CDR3 nucleotides are TGTGCCAGCAGCTTAGCGGTTTCCACAGTCTATGGCTACACCTTC. Protein sequence: CASSLAVSTVYGYTF. The chain carries TRBV7-8 and TRBJ1-2; D is unresolved. Trimming pared 0 bases from V and 4 bases from J, leaving 12 bases between. This CDR3 spans 15 amino acids. Germline V gives CDR1 SGHVS, CDR2 FQNEAQ.

The chain carries TRBV5-5 and TRBJ2-1, with D unresolved. There are 15 residues in the CDR3. The V end was cut by 4 bases, the J end by 6 bases, with 17 bases between. CDR1 is SGHKS, CDR2 YYEKEE, per germline (reference sequence). The CDR3 reads CASSVTSGIGNEQFF. CDR3 DNA sequence: TGTGCCAGCAGCGTAACCTCAGGTATAGGCAATGAGCAGTTCTTC.

Only one count was recorded for this clone. The rearrangement joins TRBV4-1 to TRBJ2-1; 11 nucleotides line up with TRBD2. The germline V gene has CDR1 MGHRA and CDR2 YSYEKL. This CDR3 has 15 amino acids. With 1 base clipped from V and 10 bases from J, the junction kept 6 bases outside the gene matches. CDR3 residues: CASSQVLAGGWEQFF. The CDR3, as DNA: TGCGCCAGCAGCCAAGTTCTAGCGGGAGGTTGGGAGCAGTTCTTC.

This chain links TRBV29-1 with TRBJ1-3; D unresolved. The ends were cut back, 5 bases at V and 3 bases at J, with 11 bases in the middle. Germline-derived CDR1 and CDR2 are SQVTM and ANQGSEA. The CDR3 spans 13 residues. The CDR3 DNA reads TGCAGCGTTCGGTCCCCCCGTGGAAACACCATATATTTT. Translated: CSVRSPRGNTIYF.

The V call is TRBV5-1, the J call TRBJ1-4; D ambiguous. Trimming removed 0 bases from V and 8 bases from J, with 20 bases in between. Germline loops: CDR1 SGHRS, CDR2 YFSETQ. The CDR3 loop spans 17 amino acids. The CDR3 loop reads CASSLGQFIQSGEKLFF. CDR3 coding DNA: TGCGCCAGCAGCTTGGGGCAGTTTATTCAGTCGGGCGAAAAACTGTTTTTT. Using reference TRBV5-1 and TRBJ1-4 for the parts outside the CDR3, the full variable domain is KAGVTQTPRYLIKTRGQQVTLSCSPISGHRSVSWYQQTPGQGLQFLFEYFSETQRNKGNFPGRFSGRQFSNSRSEMNVSTLELGDSALYLCASSLGQFIQSGEKLFFGSGTQLSVL.

CDR3 region: CASSPNREVSYGYTF. The CDR3 DNA follows: TGTGCCAGCTCGCCCAACCGTGAAGTGTCCTATGGCTACACCTTC. This chain links TRBV18 with TRBJ1-2; D gene unclear. Germline loops: CDR1 KGHSH, CDR2 LQKENI. This CDR3 contains 15 residues. Between the trimmed V and J ends, which lost 6 bases and 4 bases, there was a span of 18 bases.

The rearrangement joins TRBV28 to TRBJ1-6; D uncertain. Germline V gives CDR1 MDHEN, CDR2 SYDVKM. V lost 6 bases and J 5 bases, leaving 5 bases between the germline ends. There are 12 residues in the CDR3. The CDR3 is CASRPHNSPLHF. In nucleotides, the CDR3 is TGTGCCAGCAGACCCCATAATTCACCCCTCCACTTT. Looking up the rest from reference TRBV28 and TRBJ1-6 gives the full variable domain: DVKVTQSSRYLVKRTGEKVFLECVQDMDHENMFWYRQDPGLGLRLIYFSYDVKMKEKGDIPEGYSVSREKKERFSLILESASTNQTSMYLCASRPHNSPLHFGNGTRLTVT.

The chain uses TRBV7-2 and TRBJ1-1; D ambiguous. V was trimmed by 1 base and J by 1 base, leaving 7 bases between them. Germline lookup yields CDR1 SGHTA and CDR2 FQGNSA. There are 14 residues in the CDR3. CDR3 sequence: CASSLVGQNTEAFF. For the CDR3, the DNA is TGTGCCAGCAGCTTAGTTGGGCAGAACACTGAAGCTTTCTTT. The full variable domain, in which reference TRBV7-2 and TRBJ1-1 provide the parts outside the CDR3, is GAGVSQSPSNKVTEKGKDVELRCDPISGHTALYWYRQSLGQGLEFLIYFQGNSAPDKSGLPSDRFSAERTGGSVSTLTIQRTQQEDSAVYLCASSLVGQNTEAFFGQGTRLTVV.

This clone occurred a few times. The chain recombines TRBV30 with TRBJ1-6, with D possibly being TRBD1 (5 bases). The CDR3 is made up of 14 amino acids. With 1 base removed from V and 9 bases from J, the gap between germline ends came to 13 bases. Per germline, CDR1 GTSNPN and CDR2 SVGIG (reference sequence). CDR3 region: CAWSGGPSGSPLHF. CDR3 sequence (DNA): TGTGCCTGGAGTGGGGGCCCCTCCGGTTCACCCCTCCACTTT.

The table lists this clone with a few counts. The chain uses TRBV7-9 and TRBJ1-2, with 7 bases lining up with TRBD1. Germline V lookup: CDR1 SEHNR, CDR2 FQNEAQ (reference sequence). The length of the CDR3 is 16 residues. Unmatched junction bases numbered 10, after V lost 1 base and J lost 5 bases. In DNA form, the CDR3 reads TGTGCCAGCAGCTTAGGCGGAGGGACAGAGGATTATGGCTACACCTTC. Translated, it gives CASSLGGGTEDYGYTF.

This clone is judged medium-sized. The chain couples TRBV4-2 to TRBJ2-7; 10 nucleotides match TRBD2. This CDR3 spans 17 amino acids. J was trimmed by 5 bases and V by 2 bases; bases with no gene match: 12. Per the germline V gene, CDR1 is LGHNA and CDR2 is YNFKEQ. The CDR3 DNA reads as TGTGCCAGCAGCCAACAAAGCGGGGGGGCCACAACGAACGAGCAGTACTTC. Amino acids: CASSQQSGGATTNEQYF.